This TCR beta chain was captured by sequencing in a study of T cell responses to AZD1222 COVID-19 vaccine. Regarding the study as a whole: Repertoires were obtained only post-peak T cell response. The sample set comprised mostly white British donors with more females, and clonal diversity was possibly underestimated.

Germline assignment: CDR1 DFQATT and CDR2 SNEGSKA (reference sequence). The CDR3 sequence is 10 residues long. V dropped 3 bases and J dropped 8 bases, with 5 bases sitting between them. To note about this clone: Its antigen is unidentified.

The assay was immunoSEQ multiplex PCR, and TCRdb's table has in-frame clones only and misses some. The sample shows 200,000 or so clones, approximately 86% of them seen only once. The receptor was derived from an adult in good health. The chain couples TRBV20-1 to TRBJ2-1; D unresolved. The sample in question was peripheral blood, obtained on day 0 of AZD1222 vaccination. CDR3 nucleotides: TGCAGTGCTAGCGGGTATGAGCAGTTCTTC. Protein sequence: CSASGYEQFF.